These 5 T cell receptor beta chains originate from one sample sequenced in a study of T cell repertoires in aging, cancer and after chemotherapy. TRB rearrangements spanning V, D and J were amplified using mixed TRB-A/B primers. TCRdb recomputed calls from the multiplex PCR reads with MiXCR, one row per CDR3 protein. This sample yields 12,000 or so distinct CDR3 sequences, of which roughly 26% are seen a single time; about 2.8% belongs to the top ten. Amplification of TCR beta used genomic DNA extracted from peripheral blood. The sequencing input was blood. These receptors came from a human donor in good health.

This clonotype is classed as medium-sized (0.01 to 0.1%). V is TRBV11-2 and J is TRBJ2-7; 9 nucleotides match TRBD2. The V and J ends lost 1 base and 5 bases, in that order; junction bases with no gene match: 6. Germline values: CDR1 SGHAT, CDR2 FQNNGV. The CDR3 runs 15 residues. The CDR3 loop reads CASSLVRAGGHEQYF. CDR3 bases: TGTGCCAGCAGCTTAGTACGGGCGGGGGGGCACGAGCAGTACTTC.

The table lists this clonotype with a few counts. This chain uses TRBV15 with TRBJ2-3, with 7 bases that match TRBD1. Germline-derived CDR1 and CDR2 are LNHNV and YYDKDF (reference sequence). The trim removed 4 bases at V and 4 bases at J, leaving 8 bases unmatched. CDR3 size: 15 residues. CDR3 in DNA: TGTGCCACCAGCAACCGGGACAGACTTCCAGATACGCAGTATTTT. Its translation: CATSNRDRLPDTQYF.

This sequence joins TRBV4-3 and TRBJ2-2, with TRBD2 as a possible D gene (5 bases). The CDR3 has 14 residues. The ends were cut back, 0 bases at V and 5 bases at J, with 7 bases in the middle. Germline-derived CDR1 and CDR2 are LGHNA and YSLEER. The CDR3 here is CASSQDPGTGELFF. CDR3 coding DNA: TGCGCCAGCAGCCAAGATCCGGGAACCGGGGAGCTGTTTTTT.

A remark on this clonotype: This may arise from a read error, as a much more abundant clone is one base away. The chain is built from TRBV24-1 and TRBJ1-2; D gene ambiguous. There are 11 residues in the CDR3. The V gene's germline CDR1 is KGHDR and CDR2 SFDVKD. V was shortened by 5 bases and J by 6 bases, with 6 bases between the two germline ends. The CDR3 reads CATSVYDGYTF. For the CDR3, the DNA is TGTGCCACCAGTGTCTATGATGGCTACACCTTC.

V and J are TRBV27 and TRBJ2-3; the match to TRBD1 covers 9 bases. The CDR3 totals 16 residues. Germline-derived CDR1 and CDR2 are MNHEY and SMNVEV (reference sequence). Losses at the gene ends were 4 bases for V and 1 base for J; bases not matched to a gene: 6. The CDR3 sequence: CASSSHRDRGTDTQYF. In DNA form, the CDR3 reads TGTGCCAGCAGTTCTCACCGGGACAGGGGCACAGATACGCAGTATTTT.